The text below deals with one T cell receptor (beta chain). This entry is derived from a study of T cells of healthy individuals. CDR1 and CDR2 from the germline V gene are SGHRS and YFSETQ. The CDR3 spans 16 residues. V lost 0 bases, J lost 2 bases, and 6 bases stayed unmatched. Each CDR3 protein gets one entry after TCRdb re-called the 5' RACE reads with MiXCR. The data contain 63,000 or so distinct CDR3 sequences, roughly 15% of them singletons. The chain has TRBV5-1 and TRBJ2-7; 9 nucleotides line up with TRBD1. The sequence was obtained from a human donor in good health. CDR3 amino acids: CASSLALTGGTYEQYF. CDR3 in DNA: TGCGCCAGCAGCTTGGCCCTGACAGGGGGAACCTACGAGCAGTACTTC. The full variable domain, its missing parts supplied by reference TRBV5-1 and TRBJ2-7, is KAGVTQTPRYLIKTRGQQVTLSCSPISGHRSVSWYQQTPGQGLQFLFEYFSETQRNKGNFPGRFSGRQFSNSRSEMNVSTLELGDSALYLCASSLALTGGTYEQYFGPGTRLTVT.